The next 20 T cell receptor beta chains were all read from a single sample in a study of T cells after posttransplantation cyclophosphamide. Methotrexate plus calcineurin inhibitor accompanied controls' myeloablative marrow transplants; sampling was 1 year later. Data came from immunoSEQ multiplex PCR; TCRdb stores just in-frame clones and leaves some out. The profile shows approximately 16,000 clones, around 87% of them singletons. Sequenced here: PBMCs, sampled after an allogeneic stem cell transplant with a calcineurin inhibitor and methotrexate. These receptors all come from a male patient aged 45 to 59 who received an allogeneic stem cell transplant from an unrelated donor, was CMV-positive, and had chronic GVHD only. Some T cells may have originated in the graft donor.

Comments on this clone: Other DNA sequences of this sample code for an identical CDR3. The rearrangement uses TRBV7-6 and TRBJ1-1; D not resolved. Germline values: CDR1 SGHVS, CDR2 FNYEAQ. The CDR3 is made up of 13 amino acids. Trimming stripped 2 bases from V and 1 base from J, with 5 bases between. CDR3 sequence: CASSLQENTEAFF. CDR3 DNA sequence: TGTGCCAGCAGCTTACAGGAGAACACTGAAGCTTTCTTT.

V gene TRBV28 combines with J gene TRBJ1-2; no definite D call. Germline CDR1 and CDR2: MDHEN and SYDVKM. The CDR3 extends over 12 amino acids. V was clipped by 5 bases and J by 2 bases, with 6 bases between them. CDR3 sequence (DNA): TGTGCCAGCAGTGCGATCAACTATGGCTACACCTTC. Translation: CASSAINYGYTF.

This clone has more than one count but fewer than ten. V usage is TRBV28 and J usage is TRBJ1-4; D possibly corresponds to TRBD1 (5 bases). Germline assignment: CDR1 MDHEN and CDR2 SYDVKM. The germline V and J ends were trimmed by 3 bases and 7 bases, with 18 bases remaining between them. The CDR3 is made up of 16 amino acids. This CDR3 reads CASSFSPRALGEKLFF. The DNA of the CDR3 is TGTGCCAGCAGTTTCAGTCCCAGGGCGTTGGGTGAAAAACTGTTTTTT.

The chain combines TRBV21-1 with TRBJ2-7; the table's D gene call, TRBD1, was not cross checked with the DNA. TRBV21-1 is flagged as a pseudogene. The CDR3 covers 18 residues. CDR3 amino acids: CASSKKKFSETGGYEQYF. The DNA of the CDR3 is TGTGCCAGCAGCAAAAAGAAGTTCTCCGAGACAGGGGGATACGAGCAGTACTTC.

As DNA, the CDR3 is TGCGCCAGCAGCCCGCAATCTCCGGGGACAGAAAGCCAGTACTTC. It encodes CASSPQSPGTESQYF. The chain is built from TRBV5-1 and TRBJ2-5; 7 bases line up with TRBD1. The CDR3 covers 15 residues. The V gene's germline CDR1 is SGHRS and CDR2 YFSETQ. The J segment lost 10 bases and the V segment lost 4 bases, leaving 16 bases of the junction unmatched.

The CDR3 is CATSPSGPGNTIYF. As DNA, the CDR3 is TGTGCCACCAGCCCCAGCGGGCCCGGAAACACCATATATTTT. V usage is TRBV15 and J usage is TRBJ1-3; D remains unclear. Trimming pared 5 bases from V and 4 bases from J, leaving 12 bases between. The CDR3 totals 14 residues. The germline V gene has CDR1 LNHNV and CDR2 YYDKDF (reference sequence).

This clone was observed a handful of times. The chain joins TRBV6-6 to TRBJ2-3, with TRBD1 matching 9 bases. Germline loops: CDR1 MNHNY, CDR2 SVGAGI (reference sequence). The CDR3 runs to 15 residues. With V trimmed by 4 bases and J by 2 bases, 4 bases remained unmatched. CDR3 protein: CASSFGDRVTDTQYF. Written as DNA, the CDR3 is TGTGCCAGCAGTTTTGGGGACAGGGTCACAGATACGCAGTATTTT.

The chain uses TRBV6-5 and TRBJ1-4; D may be TRBD1 (6 bases). CDR3 size: 16 residues. Trimming left V 2 bases short and J 3 bases short, with 13 bases between. From germline, CDR1 is MNHEY and CDR2 SVGAGI. In DNA form, the CDR3 reads TGTGCCAGCAGTTACGGAGCAGGGGTTCCTAATGAAAAACTGTTTTTT. This translates into CASSYGAGVPNEKLFF.

The chain links TRBV18 to TRBJ1-2; no definite D call. The CDR3 loop spans 13 amino acids. Trimming pared 2 bases from V and 8 bases from J, leaving 12 bases between. Germline assignment: CDR1 KGHSH and CDR2 LQKENI. This CDR3 reads CASSPGQTGGYTF. In DNA form, the CDR3 reads TGTGCCAGCTCACCAGGCCAGACGGGGGGCTACACCTTC.

This chain connects TRBV11-2 to TRBJ2-7, with a weak D call TRBD2 (7 bases). V dropped 1 base and J dropped 3 bases, with 16 bases sitting between them. The CDR3 is made up of 16 amino acids. Germline CDR1 is SGHAT and CDR2 is FQNNGV. The CDR3 bases are TGTGCCAGCAGCTTAGTCGGGGGGCCAACCTTCTACGAGCAGTACTTC. It codes for CASSLVGGPTFYEQYF.

The chain carries TRBV27 and TRBJ2-1; 7 positions match TRBD2. Germline values: CDR1 MNHEY, CDR2 SMNVEV (reference sequence). This CDR3 is built from 13 residues. V shed 2 bases and J 6 bases; nucleotides not matched to a gene: 1. CDR3 coding DNA: TGTGCCAGCAGTTTACTAGCGGTCAATGAGCAGTTCTTC. As protein: CASSLLAVNEQFF.

The J gene is TRBJ1-1, the V gene TRBV9, with TRBD1 matching 9 bases. The ends lost 3 bases at V and 5 bases at J; junction bases unmatched: 5. Per germline, CDR1 SGDLS and CDR2 YYNGEE. The length of the CDR3 is 14 residues. The CDR3 nucleotides read TGTGCCAGCAGCGCGGGACAGGGAGGGACTGAAGCTTTCTTT. Its protein product is CASSAGQGGTEAFF.

J is TRBJ1-1 and V is TRBV7-8; a weak D match, TRBD1 (5 bases). Trimming cost V 5 bases and J 2 bases, with 18 bases left between them. Germline lookup yields CDR1 SGHVS and CDR2 FQNEAQ. CDR3 length: 16 residues. The CDR3 loop is CASSPFGGSGNTEAFF. CDR3 DNA sequence: TGTGCCAGCAGCCCGTTTGGGGGGAGCGGCAACACTGAAGCTTTCTTT.

The chain is built from TRBV28 and TRBJ2-1, with a possible D match to TRBD1 (6 bases). This CDR3 is built from 14 residues. Germline V gene lookup returns CDR1 MDHEN and CDR2 SYDVKM. Trimming left V 4 bases short and J 4 bases short, with 11 bases between. The CDR3 DNA sequence: TGTGCCAGCAGTTCCGGACAGATTTACAATGAGCAGTTCTTC. Translated: CASSSGQIYNEQFF.

The chain carries TRBV29-1 and TRBJ2-2; D may be TRBD1 (5 bases). Per germline, CDR1 SQVTM and CDR2 ANQGSEA. V dropped 4 bases and J dropped 6 bases, with 12 bases sitting between them. The CDR3 has 13 residues. The CDR3: CSVVPRVPGELFF. CDR3 bases: TGCAGCGTTGTACCCAGGGTCCCCGGGGAGCTGTTTTTT.

The gene calls are TRBV19 and TRBJ2-1, with D hard to call. Per germline, CDR1 LNHDA and CDR2 SQIVND (reference sequence). The CDR3 runs 13 residues. V dropped 3 bases and J dropped 9 bases, with 12 bases sitting between them. DNA of the CDR3: TGTGCCAGTAGTATTATGATGACGGGTGAGCAGTTCTTC. Its translation is CASSIMMTGEQFF.

The J gene is TRBJ2-7, the V gene TRBV19; TRBD1 matches 11 bases. J gave up 2 bases and V 5 bases, and 2 bases lay outside the gene matches. Germline CDR1 reads LNHDA; CDR2 reads SQIVND (reference sequence). The CDR3 runs to 14 residues. The CDR3 DNA reads as TGTGCCAGTAGTTGGGACAGGGGGGCCTACGAGCAGTACTTC. Protein product: CASSWDRGAYEQYF.

This clone has just a few counts. The rearrangement links TRBV6-6 to TRBJ1-2, with 7 bases matching TRBD1. From germline, CDR1 is MNHNY and CDR2 SVGAGI (reference sequence). The CDR3 has 14 residues. Losses at the gene ends were 4 bases for V and 2 bases for J; bases not matched to a gene: 4. CDR3 region: CASSWTGGNYGYTF. The CDR3 DNA reads TGTGCCAGCAGTTGGACAGGTGGAAACTATGGCTACACCTTC.

The count of this clone is one. V gene TRBV9 combines with J gene TRBJ2-7; tentative D call: TRBD2 (6 bases). Germline V gives CDR1 SGDLS, CDR2 YYNGEE. The CDR3 covers 15 residues. V lost 0 bases and J 3 bases, leaving 13 bases between the germline ends. Written as DNA, the CDR3 is TGTGCCAGCAGCGTAGCTTGGGACTCCGACTACGAGCAGTACTTC. It yields the protein CASSVAWDSDYEQYF.

This rearrangement joins TRBV18 to TRBJ2-7; tentative D call: TRBD2 (6 bases). The germline V gene encodes CDR1 KGHSH and CDR2 LQKENI. V shed 4 bases and J shed 2 bases, with 15 bases lying between them. CDR3 size: 15 residues. The CDR3 DNA reads as TGTGCCAGCTCACTTGATAAAGGGACTCCCTACGAGCAGTACTTC. Translating it yields CASSLDKGTPYEQYF.